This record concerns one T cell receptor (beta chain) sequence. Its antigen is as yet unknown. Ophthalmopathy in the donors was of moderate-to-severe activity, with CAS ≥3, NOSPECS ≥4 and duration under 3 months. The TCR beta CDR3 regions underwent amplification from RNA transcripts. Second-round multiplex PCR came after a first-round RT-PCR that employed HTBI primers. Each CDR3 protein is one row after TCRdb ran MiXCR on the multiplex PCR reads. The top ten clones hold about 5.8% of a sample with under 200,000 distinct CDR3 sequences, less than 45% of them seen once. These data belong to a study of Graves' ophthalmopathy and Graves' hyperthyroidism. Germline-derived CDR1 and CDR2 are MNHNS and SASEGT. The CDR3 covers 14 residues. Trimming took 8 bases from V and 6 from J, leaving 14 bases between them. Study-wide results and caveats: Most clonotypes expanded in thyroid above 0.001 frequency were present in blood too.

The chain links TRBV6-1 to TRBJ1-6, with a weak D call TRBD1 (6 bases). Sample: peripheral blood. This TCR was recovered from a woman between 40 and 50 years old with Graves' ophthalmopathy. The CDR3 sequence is CASQQTGFNSPLHF. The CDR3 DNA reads TGTGCCAGCCAACAGACAGGTTTTAATTCACCCCTCCACTTT.